This T cell receptor (beta chain) was captured in a study of Graves' ophthalmopathy and Graves' hyperthyroidism. Scientists amplified the TCR beta CDR3 regions from RNA transcripts. HTBI primers were employed in first-round RT-PCR, then a second-round multiplex PCR followed. MiXCR, applied by TCRdb to the multiplex PCR reads, yields one record per CDR3 protein. Of roughly 300,000 distinct CDR3 sequences in the sample, 17% were seen once. Germline CDR1 DFQATT, CDR2 SNEGSKA (reference sequence). CDR3 length: 19 residues. V was clipped by 1 base and J by 4 bases; unmatched bases: 16. The PBMCs had their origin in roughly 10 ml of fresh peripheral blood. This clonotype was found many times.

Sequenced input: peripheral blood. The V and J genes are TRBV20-1 and TRBJ2-5; 12 positions agree with TRBD2. The receptor was derived from an adult man with Graves' ophthalmopathy. The CDR3 loop reads CSARAMRTLAGGPGETQYF. The CDR3, as DNA: TGCAGTGCTAGAGCAATGAGGACCCTAGCGGGAGGGCCGGGAGAGACCCAGTACTTC.